The 32 T cell receptor beta chains listed next were all sequenced from one sample in a study of shared clonotypes between healthy human individuals. Libraries were prepared by immunoSEQ multiplex PCR; TCRdb keeps only in-frame clonotypes and omits some of them. The table lists over 700,000 clones, 72% of them singletons. What was sequenced was memory CD4+ T cells sorted from blood. The subset is: CD45RA-negative fraction. Receptors were obtained from a woman in her 30s in good health.

The chain's CDR3 is CASSRNREEDTQYF. In nucleotides, the CDR3 is TGTGCCAGCAGCAGAAACAGGGAAGAAGATACGCAGTATTTT. This chain connects TRBV5-4 to TRBJ2-3; the D gene is possibly TRBD1 (6 bases). Germline CDR1 is SGHNT and CDR2 is YYREEE (reference sequence). The CDR3 runs to 14 residues. With 4 bases removed from V and 5 bases from J, the gap between germline ends came to 14 bases.

V and J are TRBV18 and TRBJ2-1; D might be TRBD2 (5 bases). The CDR3 totals 15 residues. V lost 2 bases and J lost 1, with 9 bases in between. Germline values: CDR1 KGHSH, CDR2 LQKENI. The CDR3 sequence is CASSPVWESYNEQFF. The CDR3 coding sequence is TGTGCCAGCTCACCAGTGTGGGAGTCCTACAATGAGCAGTTCTTC.

For this clone: This could be a read error, since a much larger clone is one nucleotide away. This CDR3 is also generated by other DNA sequences in the sample. The chain carries TRBV6-5 and TRBJ2-2, with D unclear. V was clipped by 0 bases and J by 0 bases, with 2 bases between them. The CDR3 length is 14 residues. Germline assignment: CDR1 MNHEY and CDR2 SVGAGI. CDR3 residues: CASSYSSNTGELFF. CDR3 DNA sequence: TGTGCCAGCAGTTACTCTTCGAACACCGGGGAGCTGTTTTTT.

V is TRBV5-1 and J is TRBJ2-2; 12 bases map to TRBD2. This CDR3 has 19 residues. Germline CDR1 is SGHRS and CDR2 is YFSETQ. J gave up 5 bases and V 3 bases, and 14 bases lay outside the gene matches. The CDR3 is CASSSLGVTSGSSTGELFF. CDR3 nucleotide sequence: TGCGCCAGCAGCTCGTTGGGGGTGACTAGCGGGAGTTCTACCGGGGAGCTGTTTTTT.

In its sample, this clone was seen a few times. V is TRBV4-1 and J is TRBJ1-4; the match to TRBD1 covers 8 bases. The V segment lost 5 bases and the J segment 1 base; nucleotides outside the gene matches: 9. Germline V gene data show CDR1 as MGHRA and CDR2 as YSYEKL. The CDR3 has 17 residues. CDR3 sequence (DNA): TGCGCCAGCAGCGCCGGACAGGGTTCGGTAACTAATGAAAAACTGTTTTTT. It translates to CASSAGQGSVTNEKLFF.

The CDR3 DNA reads TGTGCCAGCAGTGATTGGGACAGGAGTGGAGGCTACACCTTC. Its translation: CASSDWDRSGGYTF. V gene TRBV2 combines with J gene TRBJ1-2; 8 bases are shared with TRBD1. Trimming took 3 bases from V and 8 from J; bases not matched to a gene: 8. Per the germline V gene, CDR1 is SNHLY and CDR2 is FYNNEI. The length of the CDR3 is 14 residues.

The chain has TRBV28 and TRBJ1-4; the match to TRBD1 covers 9 bases. The length of the CDR3 is 13 residues. V gave up 11 bases and J gave up 8 bases; unmatched junction bases: 9. From germline, CDR1 is MDHEN and CDR2 SYDVKM. CDR3 bases: TGTGCCTGTAGACAGGGGGTAGAAGAAAAACTGTTTTTT. It is translated as CACRQGVEEKLFF.

On this clone itself: Other DNA sequences in this sample translate to the same CDR3. The J gene is TRBJ2-7, the V gene TRBV2, with 7 bases aligning to TRBD2. Germline V gene lookup returns CDR1 SNHLY and CDR2 FYNNEI. The CDR3 has 18 residues. V dropped 2 bases and J dropped 4; count of bases not matched to a gene: 17. CDR3 sequence: CASSEFLPISGKGYEQYF. The CDR3 region has the DNA TGTGCCAGCAGTGAATTCCTCCCCATCAGCGGGAAAGGGTACGAGCAGTACTTC.

V and J are TRBV10-3 and TRBJ2-7, with a tentative D call TRBD1 (5 bases). CDR1 is ENHRY, CDR2 SYGVKD, per germline. The length of the CDR3 is 13 residues. V lost 8 bases to trimming and J lost 0 bases, with 11 bases between them. Here the CDR3 reads CAIQGGSSYEQYF. The CDR3 bases are TGTGCCATCCAGGGCGGCTCCTCCTACGAGCAGTACTTC.

The sample holds a few counts of this clone. The genes are TRBV19 and TRBJ1-5; maybe TRBD1 (5 bases). CDR1 is LNHDA, CDR2 SQIVND, per germline (reference sequence). The V and J ends lost 2 bases and 5 bases respectively, with 10 bases between them. This CDR3 comprises 14 residues. CDR3 sequence (DNA): TGTGCCAGTAGTATAAACTGGGGGGATCAGCCCCAGCATTTT. Translation gives CASSINWGDQPQHF. The full variable domain, in which reference TRBV19 and TRBJ1-5 provide the parts outside the CDR3, is DGGITQSPKYLFRKEGQNVTLSCEQNLNHDAMYWYRQDPGQGLRLIYYSQIVNDFQKGDIAEGYSVSREKKESFPLTVTSAQKNPTAFYLCASSINWGDQPQHFGDGTRLSIL.

The V gene is TRBV7-2, the J gene TRBJ2-1; no reliable D call. Germline assignment: CDR1 SGHTA and CDR2 FQGNSA. This CDR3 spans 15 amino acids. V was pared by 1 base and J by 2 bases, with 9 bases between. The CDR3 DNA reads as TGTGCCAGCAGCTTAGAGGGCTCGGCCTACAATGAGCAGTTCTTC. Protein: CASSLEGSAYNEQFF.

A few counts support this clone. The chain uses TRBV10-1 and TRBJ2-3; TRBD2 might be the D (5 bases). CDR1 is WNHNN and CDR2 is SYGVQD in the germline V gene (reference sequence). This CDR3 is built from 14 residues. Trimming took off 4 bases at V and 2 bases at J, with 10 bases between the two ends. The chain's CDR3 is CASSAGGPTDTQYF. In DNA form, the CDR3 reads TGCGCCAGCAGTGCCGGAGGTCCCACAGATACGCAGTATTTT.

This chain connects TRBV27 to TRBJ1-1, with D maybe TRBD1 (5 bases). V was pared by 1 base and J by 1 base, with 13 bases between. The CDR3 sequence is 16 residues long. Germline-derived CDR1 and CDR2 are MNHEY and SMNVEV (reference sequence). The CDR3 region has the DNA TGTGCCAGCAGTTTATGGGGGTCGAGACAGAACACTGAAGCTTTCTTT. Its protein product is CASSLWGSRQNTEAFF.

V usage is TRBV6-4 and J usage is TRBJ2-1, with 9 bases aligning to TRBD1. V lost 3 bases, J lost 7 bases, and 7 bases stayed unmatched. CDR3 length equals 15 residues. The V gene's germline CDR1 is MRHNA and CDR2 SNTAGT. CDR3 coding DNA: TGTGCCAGCAGTGATCCGGGACAGGGTTCTAATGAGCAGTTCTTC. Translating gives CASSDPGQGSNEQFF.

This clone has more than one count but fewer than ten. V gene TRBV9 combines with J gene TRBJ1-2; the D is unclear. With 0 bases removed from V and 6 bases from J, the gap between germline ends came to 3 bases. CDR1 and CDR2 from the germline V gene are SGDLS and YYNGEE. There are 11 residues in the CDR3. The CDR3 DNA follows: TGTGCCAGCAGCGTAGGGAATGGCTACACCTTC. This codes for CASSVGNGYTF.

V usage is TRBV29-1 and J usage is TRBJ2-1; 11 bases fit TRBD2. Trimming removed 3 bases from V and 7 bases from J; junction bases left unmatched: 5. The CDR3 covers 14 residues. Germline-derived CDR1 and CDR2 are SQVTM and ANQGSEA. CDR3 sequence (DNA): TGCAGCGTTGATACTAGCGGGAGTTCAAATGAGCAGTTCTTC. Translation gives CSVDTSGSSNEQFF.

This clone was detected once. This chain joins TRBV5-1 and TRBJ2-7; D is perhaps TRBD2 (7 bases). Trimming took 5 bases from V and 5 from J, leaving 20 bases between them. The CDR3 loop spans 15 amino acids. The V gene's germline CDR1 is SGHRS and CDR2 YFSETQ. CDR3 coding DNA: TGCGCCAGCAGGCGTGCGGGGGCGAGGGGGGACGAGCAGTACTTC. Its protein is CASRRAGARGDEQYF. The whole variable domain, filled in from reference TRBV5-1 and TRBJ2-7, reads KAGVTQTPRYLIKTRGQQVTLSCSPISGHRSVSWYQQTPGQGLQFLFEYFSETQRNKGNFPGRFSGRQFSNSRSEMNVSTLELGDSALYLCASRRAGARGDEQYFGPGTRLTVT.

This chain connects TRBV28 to TRBJ2-7, with D unclear. The CDR3 has 12 amino acids. V shed 1 base and J shed 6 bases, with 7 bases lying between them. CDR1 MDHEN and CDR2 SYDVKM come from the germline V gene. The CDR3 loop reads CASSLSVSEQYF. DNA of the CDR3: TGTGCCAGCAGTTTATCGGTTAGCGAGCAGTACTTC.

This clone was found once. V and J are TRBV27 and TRBJ2-2, with D unresolved. V was cut by 5 bases and J by 4 bases, with 17 bases left in between. Germline lookup yields CDR1 MNHEY and CDR2 SMNVEV (reference sequence). The CDR3 length is 16 residues. Here the CDR3 DNA reads TGTGCCAGCAGTCTTTCGGCAGGCGGTTTCACCGGGGAGCTGTTTTTT. Translation gives CASSLSAGGFTGELFF.

J is TRBJ2-1 and V is TRBV6-5; 9 bases fit TRBD2. The J segment lost 10 bases and the V segment lost 4 bases, leaving 8 bases of the junction unmatched. The CDR3 covers 14 residues. Per the germline V gene, CDR1 is MNHEY and CDR2 is SVGAGI. The CDR3 region is CASSLAASGNEQFF. The CDR3 DNA sequence: TGTGCCAGCAGTTTAGCAGCTAGCGGGAACGAGCAGTTCTTC.

The chain uses TRBV5-1 and TRBJ2-5, with 9 bases aligning to TRBD1. This CDR3 is 15 amino acids long. Per the germline V gene, CDR1 is SGHRS and CDR2 is YFSETQ. V was pared by 3 bases and J by 4 bases, with 7 bases of the junction left unmatched. CDR3 residues: CASSWGQGMRETQYF. CDR3 nucleotide sequence: TGCGCCAGCAGCTGGGGACAGGGTATGAGAGAGACCCAGTACTTC.

The CDR3 DNA reads as TGTGCCAGCAGTTTATATCGGCTAGCGGGAAGTGCAGGCACAGATACGCAGTATTTT. Its protein product is CASSLYRLAGSAGTDTQYF. The chain employs TRBV27 and TRBJ2-3; the match to TRBD2 covers 9 bases. Germline lookup yields CDR1 MNHEY and CDR2 SMNVEV (reference sequence). The CDR3 consists of 19 residues. Trimming cost V 1 base and J 1 base; bases outside gene matches: 12.

The rearrangement joins TRBV10-3 to TRBJ2-7; 9 nucleotides line up with TRBD2. Trimming took 10 bases from V and 6 from J; bases not matched to a gene: 13. The CDR3 runs to 14 residues. Germline V gives CDR1 ENHRY, CDR2 SYGVKD. The CDR3: CATAGSGSPGEQYF. The CDR3 DNA reads as TGTGCCACAGCCGGTAGCGGGAGTCCCGGCGAGCAGTACTTC.

This rearrangement joins TRBV9 to TRBJ1-2; possible D gene TRBD1, 5 bases. V lost 3 bases and J 4 bases, leaving 10 bases between the germline ends. Germline CDR1 is SGDLS and CDR2 is YYNGEE. This CDR3 spans 13 amino acids. CDR3 loop: CASSDSTAYGYTF. The CDR3 DNA sequence: TGTGCCAGCAGCGACTCGACAGCCTATGGCTACACCTTC. Full variable domain (remainder filled in from reference TRBV9 and TRBJ1-2): DSGVTQTPKHLITATGQRVTLRCSPRSGDLSVYWYQQSLDQGLQFLIQYYNGEERAKGNILERFSAQQFPDLHSELNLSSLELGDSALYFCASSDSTAYGYTFGSGTRLTVV.

This clone occurred once. This rearrangement joins TRBV5-1 to TRBJ1-2, with a tentative D call TRBD1 (6 bases). The CDR3 covers 14 residues. V was trimmed by 3 bases and J by 8 bases, leaving 17 bases between them. Germline CDR1 is SGHRS and CDR2 is YFSETQ. DNA of the CDR3: TGCGCCAGCAGCTCCGGGACAAGCAAGATGGGCTACACCTTC. Protein: CASSSGTSKMGYTF.

This chain uses TRBV19 with TRBJ1-1; D remains ambiguous. Deletions cut 3 bases from V and 3 bases from J, with 5 bases between. The CDR3 runs to 12 residues. Germline V lookup: CDR1 LNHDA, CDR2 SQIVND (reference sequence). CDR3 bases: TGTGCCAGTAGTATCTCCGACACTGAAGCTTTCTTT. Amino acids: CASSISDTEAFF.

The rearrangement uses TRBV2 and TRBJ2-2; 11 nucleotides align to TRBD2. In germline, CDR1 is SNHLY, CDR2 FYNNEI. Germline trimming cut 1 base from V and 4 bases from J; bases unmatched to any gene: 11. This CDR3 spans 19 amino acids. The CDR3 loop is CASSEGGILAGEITGELFF. For the CDR3, the DNA is TGTGCCAGCAGTGAAGGTGGGATACTAGCGGGAGAGATCACCGGGGAGCTGTTTTTT.

The rearrangement links TRBV5-6 to TRBJ1-1; D is unresolved. The CDR3 runs to 14 residues. Trimming removed 2 bases at V and 2 bases at J, with 10 bases between. The germline V gene has CDR1 SGHDT and CDR2 YYEEEE. The CDR3 nucleotides are TGTGCCAGCAGCTTAATCAACAGAAACACTGAAGCTTTCTTT. It codes for CASSLINRNTEAFF.

This chain uses TRBV18 with TRBJ2-7, with D possibly matching TRBD2 (6 bases). V was trimmed by 6 bases and J by 7 bases, leaving 16 bases between them. Germline V lookup: CDR1 KGHSH, CDR2 LQKENI. This CDR3 comprises 13 residues. In nucleotides, the CDR3 is TGTGCCAGCTCCCTCGGGACGGCGGGGGAGCAGTACTTC. Translation gives CASSLGTAGEQYF.

This clone has only a few counts. The CDR3 loop is CATLTGKSSYEQYF. DNA for the CDR3: TGTGCCACCCTTACAGGGAAGAGCTCCTACGAGCAGTACTTC. This chain uses TRBV27 with TRBJ2-7, with D maybe TRBD1 (6 bases). Germline V gives CDR1 MNHEY, CDR2 SMNVEV (reference sequence). CDR3 length: 14 residues. The V end lost 10 bases, the J end lost 0 bases, and 16 bases lay between the germline ends.

In DNA form, the CDR3 reads TGCAGAGGGACCTCCCAGGGTACGCAGTATTTT. It codes for CRGTSQGTQYF. The genes are TRBV20-1 and TRBJ2-3; D assignment may be TRBD1 or TRBD2 (5 bases each). CDR1 DFQATT and CDR2 SNEGSKA come from the germline V gene (reference sequence). This CDR3 contains 11 residues.

The J gene is TRBJ1-2, the V gene TRBV14; D gene unclear. The CDR3 runs 14 residues. Trimming cost V 4 bases and J 2 bases, with 11 bases left between them. CDR1 is SGHDN, CDR2 FVKESK, per germline. CDR3 loop: CASSLQTGNYGYTF. For the CDR3, the DNA is TGTGCCAGCAGCCTTCAGACTGGGAACTATGGCTACACCTTC.